This record concerns one T cell receptor beta chain sequence. The data are from a study of blood T cell repertoires in COVID-19. In the study overall: In each case, the material was cDNA or gDNA derived from T cells, B-cell-depleted T cells, or PBMCs.

This CDR3 is built from 16 residues. CDR1 and CDR2 from the germline V gene are KGHSH and LQKENI. With 0 bases clipped from V and 6 bases from J, the junction kept 6 bases outside the gene matches. Per the authors' pipeline: From reference gene primer amplification, estimates of nucleated cell counts were derived. Clones were sequenced by immunoSEQ multiplex PCR, and TCRdb holds only the in-frame ones, with some missing. V, J and clone size are those of that table, while D and trimming were read from the DNA. Here the sample spans 200,000 to 250,000 clones, 86% being singletons. This receptor was obtained from a man aged 25 to 40 who had recovered from COVID-19. This chain uses TRBV18 with TRBJ2-2, with TRBD1 identical over 8 bases. The source material was peripheral blood. In DNA form, the CDR3 reads TGTGCCAGCTCACCACCGGGACAGGTCCTCCCCGGGGAGCTGTTTTTT. Protein product: CASSPPGQVLPGELFF.